The 3 T cell receptor beta chains in this list originate from one sample, sequenced in a study of CD8+CD57+ T cells in acquired aplastic anemia. TCR beta VDJ and CDR3 profiling used genomic DNA as template. TCRdb re-called the reads through MiXCR, storing one row per CDR3 protein. The sample holds 150,000 to 200,000 distinct CDR3 sequences, less than 50% seen once. Patients chosen for sequencing had CD8+CD57+ cells that had expanded, as shown by flow cytometry. The specimen was sorted CD4+, CD8+, or CD8+CD57+ T cells (not recorded which) from PBMCs. Source of these receptors: a human donor with aplastic anemia.

The V call is TRBV12-3 or TRBV12-4, the J call TRBJ1-2; D uncertain. The CDR3 covers 12 residues. The ends were cut back, 3 bases at V and 7 bases at J, with 9 bases in the middle. CDR3 amino acids: CASSLLGSGYTF. The CDR3 bases are TGTGCCAGCAGTTTGTTAGGTTCTGGCTACACCTTC.

This clonotype was seen at least ten times. This sequence joins TRBV9 and TRBJ2-3, with 16 bases that match TRBD2. After removal of 4 bases from V and 7 bases from J, the junction contained 6 bases not matched to a gene. The CDR3 length is 16 residues. Germline assignment: CDR1 SGDLS and CDR2 YYNGEE. The CDR3 sequence is CASSPGTSGRAYTQYF. In DNA, the CDR3 is TGTGCCAGCAGCCCCGGGACTAGCGGGAGGGCTTATACGCAGTATTTT.

The chain uses TRBV10-3 and TRBJ2-3; 10 bases map to TRBD2. Germline trimming cut 10 bases from V and 2 bases from J; bases unmatched to any gene: 9. Germline assignment: CDR1 ENHRY and CDR2 SYGVKD. The length of the CDR3 is 15 residues. CDR3 nucleotide sequence: TGTGCCACCTTCACTAGCGGGGTCTCCACAGATACGCAGTATTTT. Translation gives CATFTSGVSTDTQYF.